Following are 18 T cell receptor beta chains from one sample sequenced in a study of T-cell memory formation after mild COVID-19. TCRdb ran MiXCR on the 5' RACE reads and lists one entry per CDR3 protein. The sample consists of approximately 350,000 distinct CDR3 sequences, roughly 14% of them appearing once. The sequenced sample was PBMCs or a T cell subset sorted from them (not recorded which). These receptors originate from a man younger than 35 who had mild COVID-19 (a few samples of this study predate the infection). Cell type and time point are not known.

This rearrangement joins TRBV5-8 to TRBJ2-3; D not certain. This CDR3 comprises 14 residues. Per the germline V gene, CDR1 is SGHTS and CDR2 is YDEGEE. Trimming stripped 7 bases from V and 1 base from J, with 13 bases between. CDR3 in DNA: TGTGCCAGCTACACGTACGGTGGCACAGATACGCAGTATTTT. Its protein product is CASYTYGGTDTQYF. The whole variable domain, filled in from reference TRBV5-8 and TRBJ2-3, reads EAGVTQSPTHLIKTRGQQATLRCSPISGHTSVYWYQQALGLGLQFLLWYDEGEERNRGNFPPRFSGRQFPNYSSELNVNALELEDSALYLCASYTYGGTDTQYFGPGTRLTVL.

This clonotype appeared a few times. This sequence joins TRBV18 and TRBJ2-7; 11 positions agree with TRBD2. CDR1 and CDR2 from the germline V gene are KGHSH and LQKENI. This CDR3 has 14 amino acids. V was pared by 0 bases and J by 6 bases, with 1 base of the junction left unmatched. CDR3 coding DNA: TGTGCCAGCTCACCACCGGGACTAGCGGCCGAGCAGTACTTC. It encodes CASSPPGLAAEQYF.

The CDR3 loop reads CASSQDLLGRVDTQYF. CDR3 nucleotides: TGCGCCAGCAGCCAAGATCTCCTAGGACGGGTGGATACGCAGTATTTT. The chain is built from TRBV4-1 and TRBJ2-3; D is uncertain. CDR3 length: 16 amino acids. Germline V gene lookup returns CDR1 MGHRA and CDR2 YSYEKL. Trimming took 0 bases from V and 6 from J, leaving 16 bases between them.

This clonotype was observed a handful of times. The V and J genes are TRBV12-3 or TRBV12-4 and TRBJ2-1, with D uncertain. V lost 6 bases and J lost 6, with 18 bases in between. The CDR3 sequence is 15 residues long. CDR3 bases: TGTGCCAGCAGCCAGCTGTCGACAAAGGGCAATGAGCAGTTCTTC. Translating gives CASSQLSTKGNEQFF.

This clonotype was detected many times. The V gene is TRBV7-2, the J gene TRBJ2-7, with 8 bases identical to TRBD2. The V segment lost 5 bases and the J segment 6 bases; nucleotides outside the gene matches: 15. The CDR3 loop spans 16 amino acids. Germline-derived CDR1 and CDR2 are SGHTA and FQGNSA. The DNA for the CDR3 is TGTGCCAGCAGCCAAACCTTTAGCGGGGACCATACCGAGCAGTACGTC. This codes for CASSQTFSGDHTEQYV.

The rearrangement uses TRBV4-3 and TRBJ2-1; 7 bases are shared with TRBD1. There are 15 residues in the CDR3. CDR1 LGHNA and CDR2 YSLEER come from the germline V gene. Trimming cost V 3 bases and J 6 bases; bases outside gene matches: 8. CDR3 nucleotide sequence: TGCGCCAGCAGCCAGGACACAGGGGCCAGCAATGAGCAGTTCTTC. Its translation is CASSQDTGASNEQFF.

This clonotype was seen a few times. The J gene is TRBJ1-1, the V gene TRBV7-3; D possibly corresponds to TRBD1 (5 bases). V was cut by 5 bases and J by 1 base, with 11 bases left in between. The CDR3 contains 14 residues. CDR1 SGHTA and CDR2 FQGTGA come from the germline V gene. This CDR3 is CASSPSTANTEAFF. DNA for the CDR3: TGTGCCAGCAGCCCATCGACAGCGAACACTGAAGCTTTCTTT.

This clonotype has more than one count but fewer than ten. This rearrangement joins TRBV20-1 to TRBJ2-7; TRBD1 aligns across 8 bases. Germline-derived CDR1 and CDR2 are DFQATT and SNEGSKA (reference sequence). The V and J ends lost 5 bases and 3 bases, in that order; junction bases with no gene match: 3. The CDR3 loop spans 12 amino acids. The CDR3: CSAEGQVYEQYF. The CDR3 DNA sequence: TGCAGTGCTGAGGGACAGGTCTACGAGCAGTACTTC.

CDR3 bases: TGTGCCAGCAGCGCGACCACCGGAAACACCATATATTTT. Protein: CASSATTGNTIYF. V is TRBV7-2 and J is TRBJ1-3; D unresolved. V shed 5 bases and J shed 4 bases, with 9 bases lying between them. The CDR3 covers 13 residues. Germline V gene lookup returns CDR1 SGHTA and CDR2 FQGNSA.

The CDR3 DNA follows: TGTGCCATCGGGGGAGCCATCTACCAAGAGACCCAGTACTTC. It is translated as CAIGGAIYQETQYF. V usage is TRBV10-3 and J usage is TRBJ2-5; possibly TRBD1 or TRBD2 for D (5 bases each). CDR3 length: 14 residues. With 8 bases removed from V and 0 bases from J, the gap between germline ends came to 13 bases. Germline CDR1 is ENHRY and CDR2 is SYGVKD.

This clonotype occurred many times. This chain joins TRBV5-1 and TRBJ2-3; D gene unclear. The CDR3 covers 15 residues. Germline CDR1 and CDR2: SGHRS and YFSETQ. Trimming removed 0 bases at V and 0 bases at J, with 8 bases between. CDR3 in DNA: TGCGCCAGCAGCTTGGGAGGATCTAGCACAGATACGCAGTATTTT. Protein: CASSLGGSSTDTQYF.

In this sample, this clonotype turned up many times. The chain has TRBV7-2 and TRBJ2-3; 15 nucleotides agree with TRBD2. Trimming at V came to 5 bases and at J to 3 bases, leaving 6 bases not matched to a gene. The germline gives CDR1 SGHTA, CDR2 FQGNSA. This CDR3 has 17 residues. The CDR3 region is CASSPRTSGGATDTQYF. For the CDR3, the DNA is TGTGCCAGCAGCCCGCGGACTAGCGGGGGGGCAACAGATACGCAGTATTTT.

This chain uses TRBV11-2 with TRBJ2-7; the D is unclear. The CDR3 length is 11 residues. The V end lost 8 bases, the J end lost 1 base, and 6 bases lay between the germline ends. Per germline, CDR1 SGHAT and CDR2 FQNNGV. Written as DNA, the CDR3 is TGTGCCAGCTATGGGTCCTACGAGCAGTACTTC. This gives the protein CASYGSYEQYF.

The chain employs TRBV11-2 and TRBJ1-2, with a possible D match to TRBD1 (6 bases). V lost 5 bases and J 4 bases, leaving 20 bases between the germline ends. This CDR3 has 16 amino acids. CDR1 is SGHAT and CDR2 is FQNNGV in the germline V gene. The CDR3 protein is CASSPIIDRDIYGYTF. The CDR3, as DNA: TGTGCCAGCAGCCCTATTATCGACCGGGACATCTATGGCTACACCTTC.

The chain uses TRBV12-3 or TRBV12-4 and TRBJ2-3; 9 nucleotides line up with TRBD2. Unmatched junction bases numbered 17, after V lost 6 bases and J lost 7 bases. The CDR3 is made up of 17 amino acids. In nucleotides, the CDR3 is TGTGCCAGCAGCTCACAACATCTAGCGGGGAGGAGAAATACGCAGTATTTT. Protein product: CASSSQHLAGRRNTQYF.

The chain combines TRBV20-1 with TRBJ1-2; D remains unclear. From germline, CDR1 is DFQATT and CDR2 SNEGSKA (reference sequence). Trimming removed 0 bases at V and 4 bases at J, with 9 bases between. This CDR3 region has 13 residues. The CDR3 protein is CSARDLEGYGYTF. The DNA for the CDR3 is TGCAGTGCTAGAGATCTGGAGGGCTATGGCTACACCTTC.

This clonotype was detected a few times. The genes are TRBV3-1 and TRBJ1-1; D gene unclear. Germline V CDR1 and CDR2: LGHDT, YNNKEL (reference sequence). CDR3 length: 14 residues. V dropped 0 bases and J dropped 11 bases, with 16 bases sitting between them. CDR3 region: CASSQELSQREAFF. The DNA of the CDR3 is TGTGCCAGCAGCCAAGAATTAAGCCAGAGGGAGGCTTTCTTT. Full variable domain (outside the CDR3, taken from reference TRBV3-1 and TRBJ1-1): DTAVSQTPKYLVTQMGNDKSIKCEQNLGHDTMYWYKQDSKKFLKIMFSYNNKELIINETVPNRFSPKSPDKAHLNLHINSLELGDSAVYFCASSQELSQREAFFGQGTRLTVV.

This clonotype was counted ten times or more. V is TRBV4-1 and J is TRBJ1-1; D remains unclear. The length of the CDR3 is 12 residues. V was pared by 1 base and J by 8 bases, with 8 bases between. CDR1 is MGHRA and CDR2 is YSYEKL in the germline V gene. This chain's CDR3 is CASSQGFPEAFF. CDR3 nucleotides: TGCGCCAGCAGCCAAGGGTTTCCCGAAGCTTTCTTT.